This TCR beta chain was documented in a study of blood T cell repertoires in COVID-19. Looking at the study overall: Nucleic acid was either cDNA or gDNA, and it came from T cells, B-cell-depleted T cells, or PBMCs.

The CDR3 totals 18 residues. The V end was cut by 5 bases, the J end by 0 bases, with 20 bases between. Germline V gene data show CDR1 as LNHDA and CDR2 as SQIVND (reference sequence). The table came from immunoSEQ multiplex PCR; TCRdb's copy has only in-frame clones and leaves some out. The data show some 80,000 clones, with roughly 80% seen just once and approximately 39% held by the top ten. This chain uses TRBV19 with TRBJ1-5; D may be TRBD1 (6 bases). Sample: peripheral blood. The origin of this receptor is a woman in her 70s with acute or convalescent COVID-19. The CDR3 sequence: CASSVSAGGRFSNQPQHF. The CDR3 DNA reads TGTGCCAGTAGTGTGTCCGCCGGGGGGCGTTTTAGCAATCAGCCCCAGCATTTT.